The rows below give T cell receptor beta chains drawn from one sample of a study of blood T cell repertoires in COVID-19. This table comes from immunoSEQ multiplex PCR, and its TCRdb copy is limited to in-frame clones, with some not included. The repertoire holds about 300,000 clones, over 75% seen once, with about 4.2% in the top ten. Sequencing was performed on PBMCs or T cells enriched from blood (not recorded which). The source of these receptors is a man aged 25 to 45 who had recovered from COVID-19. CDR3s include the opening cysteine and the closing phenylalanine or tryptophan. A D gene is named only where the DNA matches it firmly. Some rows have no size entry. The others give once, few or many, or a class for an expanded clone.

TRBJ1-1 TRBV3-1/TRBV3-2 TRBD1 - CASSTGQGGLSGAFF
TRBJ2-7 TRBV18 - - CASSPASAFSYEQYF
TRBJ1-2 TRBV18 - - CASRSTTGNYGYTF
TRBJ2-3 TRBV14 TRBD2 - CASSQPPLAGQDTQYF
TRBJ1-3 TRBV9 - - CASTPGRGLGNTIYF
TRBJ2-6 TRBV24-1 - - CATSDGAGAGANVLTF
TRBJ2-3 TRBV11-2 - - CASNNRGEDTQYF
TRBJ2-7 TRBV3-1/TRBV3-2 TRBD2 - CASSPGGPAYEQYF
TRBJ2-7 TRBV5-4 - - CASSPAGQSYEQYF
TRBJ2-1 TRBV3-1/TRBV3-2 TRBD2 few CASSPLAGARQFF
TRBJ1-2 TRBV6-5 - - CASSSLDSFYGYTF
TRBJ1-3 TRBV19 - - CASSLRSSGNTIYF
TRBJ2-2 TRBV6-5 TRBD2 - CASSPGLAGVGELFF
TRBJ2-1 TRBV5-1 TRBD2 - CASSLNAGGNEQFF
TRBJ1-3 TRBV7-6 - - CASSLRPGEHSGNTIYF
TRBJ1-2 TRBV5-4 - - CASSLDGREAGYTF
TRBJ1-5 TRBV5-1 - - CASSLEGLNQPQHF
TRBJ1-5 TRBV21-1 - few CASSKEDRVLQPQHF
TRBJ1-1 TRBV6-5 TRBD1 - CASSNRDRNTEAFF
TRBJ1-1 TRBV5-4 - - CASSLMTGAGAEAFF
TRBJ2-2 TRBV3-1/TRBV3-2 TRBD2 - CASSQGSLAGVDTGELFF
TRBJ1-1 TRBV19 TRBD1 - CASSLYPAGTGRNTEAFF
TRBJ1-1 TRBV6-5 TRBD1 - CASSRQGANTEAFF
TRBJ2-5 TRBV21-1 - - CASSKVGQGQETQYF
TRBJ2-7 TRBV5-1 - - CASSRGTQSWDEQYF
TRBJ2-1 TRBV11-2 - - CASNLDWGGVSDEQFF